One T cell receptor beta chain is described in this entry. V was cut by 0 bases and J by 1 base, with 10 bases left in between. This CDR3 contains 15 residues. Germline V gives CDR1 SGHRS, CDR2 YFSETQ. Per the study methods: Filtering differed for immunoSEQ, which gave only junction sequences without quality scores. The table came from immunoSEQ multiplex PCR; TCRdb's copy has only in-frame clones and leaves some out. The D gene and trimming were derived from the DNA, and the V and J assignments and clone size from that table. The sample shows around 700,000 clones, less than 80% of them seen only once. The data belong to a study of shared clonotypes between healthy human individuals.

The sequenced material came from memory CD4+ T cells sorted from blood. Subset reported: CD45RA-negative fraction. The TCR sequence derives from a woman aged 25 to 39 in good health. The chain has TRBV5-1 and TRBJ1-1; tentative D call: TRBD1 (5 bases). The CDR3 region is CASSLAGQGNTEAFF. Here the CDR3 DNA reads TGCGCCAGCAGCTTGGCCGGGCAGGGGAACACTGAAGCTTTCTTT.